These 16 T cell receptor beta chains were sequenced from one sample in a study of technical replicates of blood from a few donors. TCRdb's copy holds only in-frame clones and misses some; the assay was immunoSEQ multiplex PCR. The repertoire consists of approximately 81,000 clones, with approximately 80% occurring once and the leading ten covering 3.5% to 4%. The sample taken for sequencing was PBMCs. The receptors come from a human donor in good health. Some clones in this sample may be carry-over from other donors' samples.

This chain links TRBV7-2 with TRBJ1-1, with 7 bases matching TRBD1. Germline CDR1 SGHTA, CDR2 FQGNSA. J was trimmed by 1 base and V by 5 bases; bases with no gene match: 16. The CDR3 extends over 18 amino acids. The CDR3 loop is CASSLPRTGGAGNTEAFF. The CDR3 bases are TGTGCCAGCAGCCTCCCTCGGACAGGTGGGGCCGGGAACACTGAAGCTTTCTTT. Full variable domain (missing parts from reference TRBV7-2 and TRBJ1-1): GAGVSQSPSNKVTEKGKDVELRCDPISGHTALYWYRQSLGQGLEFLIYFQGNSAPDKSGLPSDRFSAERTGGSVSTLTIQRTQQEDSAVYLCASSLPRTGGAGNTEAFFGQGTRLTVV.

The chain employs TRBV25-1 and TRBJ1-1; no clear D gene. Germline CDR1 MGHDK, CDR2 SYGVNS. Trimming took off 6 bases at V and 6 bases at J, with 14 bases between the two ends. The CDR3 length is 13 residues. The CDR3 bases are TGTGCCAGCAGGTCCCTGCAGGTATCTGAAGCTTTCTTT. Its translation is CASRSLQVSEAFF.

The chain is built from TRBV5-4 and TRBJ1-4, with 7 bases lining up with TRBD1. The junction had 2 bases not matched to a gene; V was cut back by 3 bases and J by 0 bases. CDR1 and CDR2 (germline): SGHNT, YYREEE (reference sequence). CDR3 length: 15 amino acids. In DNA form, the CDR3 reads TGTGCCAGCAGCTGGCAGGGGGCAACTAATGAAAAACTGTTTTTT. It encodes CASSWQGATNEKLFF.

This clone was counted between two and nine times. The chain combines TRBV29-1 with TRBJ2-7, with 9 bases identical to TRBD1. Trimming cost V 1 base and J 5 bases; bases outside gene matches: 6. The CDR3 sequence is 14 residues long. Germline CDR1 reads SQVTM; CDR2 reads ANQGSEA. The CDR3 nucleotides read TGCAGCGTTGAAGTCACAGGGGGCGGGAACGAGCAGTACTTC. This sequence encodes CSVEVTGGGNEQYF.

The V call is TRBV9, the J call TRBJ2-7, with D possibly TRBD2 on 5 matching bases. CDR1 is SGDLS, CDR2 YYNGEE, per germline. The CDR3 contains 15 residues. V lost 0 bases and J 2 bases, leaving 12 bases between the germline ends. The CDR3 sequence: CASSVASGEAYEQYF. CDR3 nucleotides: TGTGCCAGCAGCGTAGCCAGCGGAGAGGCCTACGAGCAGTACTTC.

This chain joins TRBV6-7 and TRBJ2-2, with D unclear. TRBV6-7 is an ORF; its function is uncertain. The V gene lost 7 bases and the J gene lost 0 bases, with 6 bases spanning the gap. The CDR3 consists of 13 residues. DNA for the CDR3: TGTGCCAGCACCCCCACGAACACCGGGGAGCTGTTTTTT. Amino acids: CASTPTNTGELFF.

V and J are TRBV5-4 and TRBJ1-2, with D perhaps TRBD1 (6 bases). The CDR3 length is 14 residues. Germline CDR1 is SGHNT and CDR2 is YYREEE (reference sequence). Trimming stripped 2 bases from V and 8 bases from J, with 16 bases between. The CDR3 region has the DNA TGTGCCAGCAGCTTAGGGGACAAATTACAGGGCTACACCTTC. Protein: CASSLGDKLQGYTF.

This rearrangement joins TRBV11-2 to TRBJ2-7; TRBD2 aligns across 9 bases. This CDR3 is 15 amino acids long. Trimming removed 5 bases from V and 3 bases from J; junction bases left unmatched: 8. Germline assignment: CDR1 SGHAT and CDR2 FQNNGV. The CDR3 nucleotides are TGTGCCAGCAGCGAGGCTGGGACTAGCCTCTACGAGCAGTACTTC. Its protein is CASSEAGTSLYEQYF. The complete variable domain, with remaining parts taken from reference TRBV11-2 and TRBJ2-7, reads EAGVAQSPRYKIIEKRQSVAFWCNPISGHATLYWYQQILGQGPKLLIQFQNNGVVDDSQLPKDRFSAERLKGVDSTLKIQPAKLEDSAVYLCASSEAGTSLYEQYFGPGTRLTVT.

The genes are TRBV20-1 and TRBJ1-2; D remains unclear. This CDR3 has 11 amino acids. The ends were cut back, 3 bases at V and 6 bases at J, with 8 bases in the middle. Per germline, CDR1 DFQATT and CDR2 SNEGSKA (reference sequence). CDR3 protein: CSASRRDGYTF. DNA of the CDR3: TGCAGTGCTAGTCGGCGGGATGGCTACACCTTC.

The rearrangement uses TRBV7-6 and TRBJ1-2, with D possibly matching TRBD1 (6 bases). The CDR3 has 15 residues. CDR1 is SGHVS and CDR2 is FNYEAQ in the germline V gene. V lost 5 bases, J lost 7 bases, and 20 bases lay in between. The CDR3 spells CASSPDAGGQSGYTF. CDR3 sequence (DNA): TGTGCCAGCAGCCCTGACGCCGGGGGGCAGAGTGGCTACACCTTC.

The chain joins TRBV6-5 to TRBJ1-2; 12 positions agree with TRBD1. Per the germline V gene, CDR1 is MNHEY and CDR2 is SVGAGI. Unmatched junction bases numbered 6, after V lost 2 bases and J lost 5 bases. CDR3 length: 16 residues. The CDR3 is CASSYGTGGAGYGYTF. For the CDR3, the DNA is TGTGCCAGCAGTTACGGGACAGGGGGCGCAGGGTATGGCTACACCTTC.

V is TRBV19 and J is TRBJ1-1, with TRBD1 as a possible D gene (5 bases). The CDR3 spans 12 residues. V lost 7 bases, J lost 6 bases, and 12 bases lay in between. Per germline, CDR1 LNHDA and CDR2 SQIVND (reference sequence). CDR3 DNA sequence: TGTGCCAGTATGGGACTTGATCCTGAAGCTTTCTTT. Translated, it gives CASMGLDPEAFF.

This sequence joins TRBV7-9 and TRBJ2-2, with TRBD1 identical over 9 bases. Germline lookup yields CDR1 SEHNR and CDR2 FQNEAQ (reference sequence). The CDR3 length is 19 residues. Unmatched junction bases numbered 13, after V lost 2 bases and J lost 3 bases. The CDR3: CASSLIYRRGQGDTGELFF. The CDR3 DNA sequence: TGTGCCAGCAGCTTAATTTATAGGAGGGGACAGGGAGACACCGGGGAGCTGTTTTTT.

Only one count was recorded for this clone. The rearrangement links TRBV14 to TRBJ2-5, with TRBD1 identical over 12 bases. Per the germline V gene, CDR1 is SGHDN and CDR2 is FVKESK. The CDR3 consists of 17 residues. J was trimmed by 5 bases and V by 4 bases; bases with no gene match: 11. The CDR3 nucleotides read TGTGCCAGCAGCCCCCTACCGGGACAGGGGGCGGAGGAGACCCAGTACTTC. This encodes CASSPLPGQGAEETQYF.

The chain recombines TRBV10-3 with TRBJ2-3, with TRBD1 matching 8 bases. In germline, CDR1 is ENHRY, CDR2 SYGVKD. This CDR3 is built from 16 residues. V was clipped by 2 bases and J by 0 bases; unmatched bases: 4. The CDR3 sequence is CAISEKGQASTDTQYF. CDR3 in DNA: TGTGCCATCAGTGAGAAGGGACAGGCTAGCACAGATACGCAGTATTTT.

This chain joins TRBV2 and TRBJ1-1; D is unclear. Germline values: CDR1 SNHLY, CDR2 FYNNEI. The CDR3 contains 13 residues. Trimming stripped 5 bases from V and 0 bases from J, with 7 bases between. In DNA, the CDR3 is TGTGCCAGCAGTTTACTAATGAACACTGAAGCTTTCTTT. It is translated as CASSLLMNTEAFF.